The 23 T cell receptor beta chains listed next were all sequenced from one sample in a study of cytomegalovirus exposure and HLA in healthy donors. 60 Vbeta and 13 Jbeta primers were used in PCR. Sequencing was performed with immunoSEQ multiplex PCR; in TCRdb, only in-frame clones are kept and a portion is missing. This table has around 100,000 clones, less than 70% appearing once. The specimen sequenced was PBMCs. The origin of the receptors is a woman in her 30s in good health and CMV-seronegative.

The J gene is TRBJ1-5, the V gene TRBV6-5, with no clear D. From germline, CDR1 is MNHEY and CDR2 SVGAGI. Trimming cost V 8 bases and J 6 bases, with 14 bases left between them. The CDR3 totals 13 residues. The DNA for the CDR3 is TGTGCCAGCCTCGCCGGAGAAGGTCAGCCCCAGCATTTT. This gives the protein CASLAGEGQPQHF.

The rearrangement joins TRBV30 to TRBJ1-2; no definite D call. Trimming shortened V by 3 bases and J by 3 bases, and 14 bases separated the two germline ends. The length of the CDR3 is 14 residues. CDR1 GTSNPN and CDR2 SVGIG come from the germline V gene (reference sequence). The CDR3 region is CAWSRSHRDYGYTF. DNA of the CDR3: TGTGCCTGGAGCCGGAGCCATCGGGACTATGGCTACACCTTC.

CDR3 region: CASRTTGTEDTEAFF. The CDR3 DNA reads TGTGCCAGCAGAACAACAGGGACGGAGGACACTGAAGCTTTCTTT. The rearrangement uses TRBV28 and TRBJ1-1; the D gene is possibly TRBD1 (6 bases). CDR3 length: 15 amino acids. Germline V gene lookup returns CDR1 MDHEN and CDR2 SYDVKM. The ends were cut back, 6 bases at V and 3 bases at J, with 17 bases in the middle.

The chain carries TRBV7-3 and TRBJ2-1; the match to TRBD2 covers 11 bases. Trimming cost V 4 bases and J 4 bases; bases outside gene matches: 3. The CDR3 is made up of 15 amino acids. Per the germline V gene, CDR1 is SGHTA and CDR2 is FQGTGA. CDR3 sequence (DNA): TGTGCCAGCAGCTGGGGGACTAGCGGTTACAATGAGCAGTTCTTC. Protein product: CASSWGTSGYNEQFF.

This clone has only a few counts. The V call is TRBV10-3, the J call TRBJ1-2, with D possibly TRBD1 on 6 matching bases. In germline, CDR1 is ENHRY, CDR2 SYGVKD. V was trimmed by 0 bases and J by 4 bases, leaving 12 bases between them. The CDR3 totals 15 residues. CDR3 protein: CAISESETGSYGYTF. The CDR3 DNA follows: TGTGCCATCAGTGAGTCAGAAACAGGGAGCTATGGCTACACCTTC.

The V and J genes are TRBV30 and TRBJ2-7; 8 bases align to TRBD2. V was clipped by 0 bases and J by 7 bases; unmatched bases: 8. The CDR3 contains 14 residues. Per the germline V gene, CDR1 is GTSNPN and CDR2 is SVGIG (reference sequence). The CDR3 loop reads CAWSVFGGAGEQYF. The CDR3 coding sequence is TGTGCCTGGAGTGTATTCGGGGGGGCGGGTGAGCAGTACTTC.

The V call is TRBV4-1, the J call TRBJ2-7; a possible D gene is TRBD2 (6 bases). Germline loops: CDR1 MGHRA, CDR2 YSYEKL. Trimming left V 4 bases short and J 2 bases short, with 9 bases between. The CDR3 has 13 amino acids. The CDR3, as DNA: TGCGCCAGCAGCCCGGGGGATACCTACGAGCAGTACTTC. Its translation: CASSPGDTYEQYF.

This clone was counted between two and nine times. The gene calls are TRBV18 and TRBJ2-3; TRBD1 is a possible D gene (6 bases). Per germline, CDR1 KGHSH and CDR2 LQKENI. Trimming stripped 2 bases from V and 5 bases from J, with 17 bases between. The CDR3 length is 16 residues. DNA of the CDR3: TGTGCCAGCTCACCAAACCTGGGGGCGCAGAGAGATACGCAGTATTTT. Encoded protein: CASSPNLGAQRDTQYF.

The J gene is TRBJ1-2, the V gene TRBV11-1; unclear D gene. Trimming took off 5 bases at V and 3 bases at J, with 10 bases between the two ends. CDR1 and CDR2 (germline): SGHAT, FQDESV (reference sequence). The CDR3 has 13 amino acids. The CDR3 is CASSHIGYYGYTF. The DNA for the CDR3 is TGTGCCAGCAGCCACATCGGGTACTATGGCTACACCTTC.

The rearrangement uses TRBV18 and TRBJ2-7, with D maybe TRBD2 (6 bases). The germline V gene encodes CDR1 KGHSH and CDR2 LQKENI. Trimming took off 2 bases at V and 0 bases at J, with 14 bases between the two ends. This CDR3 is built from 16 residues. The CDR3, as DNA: TGTGCCAGCTCACCAAATTTAGCGGAACTCTCCTACGAGCAGTACTTC. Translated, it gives CASSPNLAELSYEQYF.

The DNA of the CDR3 is TGTGCCTGGAGCTCAATTTCCGGGACTAGCGGGAGTGATGAGCAGTTCTTC. It is translated as CAWSSISGTSGSDEQFF. The chain has TRBV30 and TRBJ2-1; 14 bases map to TRBD2. This CDR3 has 17 amino acids. V dropped 3 bases and J dropped 8; count of bases not matched to a gene: 12. The germline V gene has CDR1 GTSNPN and CDR2 SVGIG (reference sequence).

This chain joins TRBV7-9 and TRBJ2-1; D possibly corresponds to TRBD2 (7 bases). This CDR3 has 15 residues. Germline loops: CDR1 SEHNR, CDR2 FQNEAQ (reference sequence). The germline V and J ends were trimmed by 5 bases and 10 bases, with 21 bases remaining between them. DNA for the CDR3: TGTGCCAGCAGCGGACAGCGGGATTTACGGGCGGAGCAGTTCTTC. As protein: CASSGQRDLRAEQFF.

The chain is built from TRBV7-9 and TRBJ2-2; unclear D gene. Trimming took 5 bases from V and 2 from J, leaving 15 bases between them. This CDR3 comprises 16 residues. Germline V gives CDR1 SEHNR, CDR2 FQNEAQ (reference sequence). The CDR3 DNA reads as TGTGCCAGCAGCCTTTCGTCACAGAAAAACACCGGGGAGCTGTTTTTT. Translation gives CASSLSSQKNTGELFF.

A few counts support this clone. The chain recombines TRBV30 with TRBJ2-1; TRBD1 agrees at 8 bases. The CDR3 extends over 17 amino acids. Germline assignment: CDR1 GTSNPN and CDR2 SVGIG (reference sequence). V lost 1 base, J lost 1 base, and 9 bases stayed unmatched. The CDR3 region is CAWSAQGAPISYNEQFF. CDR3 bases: TGTGCCTGGAGTGCGCAGGGGGCGCCTATTTCCTACAATGAGCAGTTCTTC.

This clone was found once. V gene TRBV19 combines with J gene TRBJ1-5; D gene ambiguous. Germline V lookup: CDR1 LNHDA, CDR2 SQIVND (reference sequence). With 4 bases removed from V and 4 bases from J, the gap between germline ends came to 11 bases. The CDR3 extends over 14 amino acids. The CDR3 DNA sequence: TGTGCCAGTAGTACCCGAGACTTGAATCAGCCCCAGCATTTT. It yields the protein CASSTRDLNQPQHF.

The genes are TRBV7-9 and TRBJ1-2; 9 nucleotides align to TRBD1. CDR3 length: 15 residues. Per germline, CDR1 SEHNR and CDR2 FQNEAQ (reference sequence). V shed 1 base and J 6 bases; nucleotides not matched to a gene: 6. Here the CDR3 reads CASSLGDREVDGYTF. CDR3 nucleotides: TGTGCCAGCAGCTTAGGGGACAGGGAGGTTGATGGCTACACCTTC.

CDR3 DNA: TGTGCCAGCAGTGAATTGGGGGCGGGAGGCACAGATACGCAGTATTTT. Amino acid sequence: CASSELGAGGTDTQYF. The rearrangement joins TRBV2 to TRBJ2-3; D is perhaps TRBD2 (7 bases). The CDR3 sequence is 16 residues long. The germline gives CDR1 SNHLY, CDR2 FYNNEI. The V gene lost 2 bases and the J gene lost 1 base, with 13 bases spanning the gap.

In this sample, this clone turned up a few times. CDR3 nucleotides: TGTGCCAGCAGTTTTACGGGGGGCGCCTATGGCTACACCTTC. It is translated as CASSFTGGAYGYTF. The chain uses TRBV28 and TRBJ1-2; TRBD1 might be the D (6 bases). Trimming pared 3 bases from V and 4 bases from J, leaving 12 bases between. The CDR3 sequence is 14 residues long. The germline V gene has CDR1 MDHEN and CDR2 SYDVKM.

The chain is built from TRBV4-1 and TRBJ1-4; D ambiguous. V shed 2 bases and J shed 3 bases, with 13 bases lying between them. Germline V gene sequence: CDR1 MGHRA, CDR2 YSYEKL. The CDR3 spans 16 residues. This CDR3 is CASSQSGREPNEKLFF. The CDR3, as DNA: TGCGCCAGCAGCCAAAGCGGTCGTGAGCCTAATGAAAAACTGTTTTTT.

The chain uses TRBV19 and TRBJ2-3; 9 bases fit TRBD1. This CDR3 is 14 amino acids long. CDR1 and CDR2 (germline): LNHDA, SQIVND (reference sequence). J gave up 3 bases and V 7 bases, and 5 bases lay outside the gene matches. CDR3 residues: CASTTGQGTDTQYF. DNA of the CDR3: TGTGCCAGTACCACGGGACAGGGAACAGATACGCAGTATTTT.

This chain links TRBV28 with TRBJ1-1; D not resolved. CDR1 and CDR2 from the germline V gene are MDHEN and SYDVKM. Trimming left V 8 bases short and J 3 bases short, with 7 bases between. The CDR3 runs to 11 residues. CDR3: CASRGYTEAFF. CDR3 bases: TGTGCCAGCCGCGGTTACACTGAAGCTTTCTTT.

The CDR3 protein is CASSTGLYTGELFF. CDR3 in DNA: TGTGCCAGCAGCACAGGGTTGTACACCGGGGAGCTGTTTTTT. This chain joins TRBV27 and TRBJ2-2; possible D gene TRBD1, 6 bases. The CDR3 contains 14 residues. CDR1 and CDR2 from the germline V gene are MNHEY and SMNVEV (reference sequence). V was clipped by 6 bases and J by 3 bases, with 11 bases between them.

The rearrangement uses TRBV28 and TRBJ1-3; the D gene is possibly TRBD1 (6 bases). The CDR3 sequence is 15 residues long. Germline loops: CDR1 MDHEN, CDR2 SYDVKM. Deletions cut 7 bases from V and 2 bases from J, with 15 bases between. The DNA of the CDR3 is TGTGCCAGCAATACCCAGGGGATGACTGGAAACACCATATATTTT. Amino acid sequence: CASNTQGMTGNTIYF.